This section outlines one TCR beta chain sequence together with its context. This sample is part of a study of T cell repertoires in cytomegalovirus infection. Study in general: The public TCR beta signatures pointed to both CMV infection and matching HLA type.

TCRdb re-called the reads with MiXCR, one entry per CDR3 protein. The sample lists approximately 500,000 distinct CDR3 sequences, more than 15% occurring once. V was shortened by 6 bases and J by 1 base, with 21 bases between the two germline ends. Germline CDR1 DFQATT, CDR2 SNEGSKA (reference sequence). This CDR3 comprises 16 residues. This sequence was found in a human donor in good health (CMV status not recorded). Some clones in this sample may be carry-over from other donors' samples. The sample consisted of CD8+ T cells from PBMCs. This sequence joins TRBV20-1 and TRBJ1-1; D may be TRBD1 (6 bases). CDR3 amino acids: CSAPLFLSGANTEAFF. The CDR3 DNA reads TGCAGTGCCCCTCTATTCCTATCGGGGGCGAACACTGAAGCTTTCTTT.